This T cell receptor beta chain was found in a study of control samples from healthy donors and cancer patients. The CDR3 extends over 16 amino acids. CDR1 and CDR2 from the germline V gene are SGDLS and YYNGEE. V lost 0 bases, J lost 0 bases, and 9 bases lay in between. Some clones are missing from TCRdb's copy, which holds only in-frame ones; the method was immunoSEQ multiplex PCR. Counted here are 130,000 or so clones, roughly nine tenths occurring once; the ten biggest clones make up 6% to 9.5%. Source material: PBMCs. J is TRBJ1-4 and V is TRBV9, with D possibly being TRBD1 (5 bases). The source of this sequence is a man aged 50 to 60 with head and neck cancer. The CDR3 bases are TGTGCCAGCAGCGTAGGGGGGAAACCAACTAATGAAAAACTGTTTTTT. Its protein product is CASSVGGKPTNEKLFF. Based on the CDR3 plus reference TRBV9 and TRBJ1-4, the full variable domain is DSGVTQTPKHLITATGQRVTLRCSPRSGDLSVYWYQQSLDQGLQFLIQYYNGEERAKGNILERFSAQQFPDLHSELNLSSLELGDSALYFCASSVGGKPTNEKLFFGSGTQLSVL.